A single sample is the source of the 25 T cell receptor beta chains below, sequenced in a study of blood T cells in healthy people across ages. Primed by a sample-barcoded 5' primer and a J-beta primer mix, a second PCR proceeded for about 7 to 11 cycles. TCRdb independently ran MiXCR on the 5' RACE reads; one entry per CDR3 protein. The sample holds hundreds of thousands of distinct CDR3 sequences, approximately 59% seen once. The sequencing sample was made of blood. Source of these receptors: a man younger than 45 in good health.

The chain uses TRBV20-1 and TRBJ2-4; 11 nucleotides match TRBD2. The end of the DNA aligns better with TRBJ2-5, so the J call may be wrong. CDR1 DFQATT and CDR2 SNEGSKA come from the germline V gene (reference sequence). This CDR3 contains 14 residues. CDR3 DNA sequence: TGCAGTGCTAGTCGACTAGCGGGGAGAGAGACCCAGTACTTC. The encoded protein is CSASRLAGRETQYF.

This clonotype came up once. The chain uses TRBV27 and TRBJ2-7, with D possibly TRBD1 on 6 matching bases. The V end was cut by 4 bases, the J end by 3 bases, with 13 bases between. The CDR3 contains 14 residues. CDR1 is MNHEY, CDR2 SMNVEV, per germline (reference sequence). The CDR3, as DNA: TGTGCCAGCAGTTGGGGGACACCAGTCTACGAGCAGTACTTC. Translating it yields CASSWGTPVYEQYF.

The chain recombines TRBV12-3 or TRBV12-4 with TRBJ1-5; 7 bases map to TRBD1. This CDR3 spans 15 amino acids. The junction had 10 bases not matched to a gene; V was cut back by 7 bases and J by 4 bases. The CDR3 sequence is CASILDREENQPQHF. CDR3 nucleotides: TGTGCCAGCATCCTAGACAGGGAAGAAAATCAGCCCCAGCATTTT.

The CDR3 DNA is TGTGCCAGCAGCCCTAGGGGGCGGGTCACAGATACGCAGTATTTT. Residues: CASSPRGRVTDTQYF. The chain joins TRBV7-3 to TRBJ2-3; 7 nucleotides align to TRBD1. V shed 5 bases, J shed 2 bases, and the junction held 7 bases outside the gene matches. The CDR3 runs 15 residues. Germline V gives CDR1 SGHTA, CDR2 FQGTGA.

Of note for this clonotype: One end of the junction varies from germline; a read error may be responsible. The V gene is TRBV7-2, the J gene TRBJ2-3, with a tentative D call TRBD2 (7 bases). The length of the CDR3 is 17 residues. CDR1 SGHTA and CDR2 FQGNSA come from the germline V gene. As DNA, the CDR3 is TGTGTCAGCAGCTTAAATGGGAGGGGGGGGAACACAGATACGCAGTATTTT. It translates to CVSSLNGRGGNTDTQYF. The whole variable domain, remainder taken from reference TRBV7-2 and TRBJ2-3, is GAGVSQSPSNKVTEKGKDVELRCDPISGHTALYWYRQSLGQGLEFLIYFQGNSAPDKSGLPSDRFSAERTGGSVSTLTIQRTQQEDSAVYLCVSSLNGRGGNTDTQYFGPGTRLTVL.

The chain links TRBV10-3 to TRBJ2-1; D gene unclear. Trimming took 2 bases from V and 10 from J, leaving 6 bases between them. The CDR3 runs to 11 residues. Per germline, CDR1 ENHRY and CDR2 SYGVKD. CDR3 amino acids: CAISEVREQFF. CDR3 nucleotides: TGTGCCATCAGTGAGGTGCGAGAGCAGTTCTTC.

There are a few counts of this clonotype. The J gene is TRBJ1-2, the V gene TRBV29-1, with 11 bases aligning to TRBD1. Germline V gives CDR1 SQVTM, CDR2 ANQGSEA. After removal of 6 bases from V and 10 bases from J, the junction contained 7 bases not matched to a gene. This CDR3 contains 12 residues. CDR3 residues: CSVGTGGGVYTF. Here the CDR3 DNA reads TGCAGCGTCGGGACAGGGGGAGGAGTCTACACCTTC.

The chain employs TRBV24-1 and TRBJ1-5; D not resolved. Germline loops: CDR1 KGHDR, CDR2 SFDVKD. Trimming left V 0 bases short and J 0 bases short, with 2 bases between. The CDR3 contains 14 residues. Here the CDR3 reads CATSDLFSNQPQHF. DNA of the CDR3: TGTGCCACCAGTGATTTGTTTAGCAATCAGCCCCAGCATTTT.

This clonotype was observed a handful of times. CDR3 region: CASSQGTSGETEQFF. The CDR3 coding sequence is TGCGCCAGCAGCCAAGGGACTAGCGGGGAAACTGAGCAGTTCTTC. The chain couples TRBV4-3 to TRBJ2-1, with TRBD2 identical over 12 bases. CDR3 length: 15 residues. The germline V gene encodes CDR1 LGHNA and CDR2 YSLEER. The trim removed 1 base at V and 9 bases at J, leaving 4 bases unmatched.

This chain joins TRBV10-3 and TRBJ2-5, with D unclear. V was cut by 1 base and J by 2 bases, with 8 bases left in between. This CDR3 spans 14 amino acids. In germline, CDR1 is ENHRY, CDR2 SYGVKD. Here the CDR3 DNA reads TGTGCCATCAGTGAGTTCGGCGCACAAGAGACCCAGTACTTC. This translates into CAISEFGAQETQYF.

This clonotype was seen a few times. The gene calls are TRBV4-3 and TRBJ1-5; no definite D call. With 0 bases removed from V and 1 base from J, the gap between germline ends came to 10 bases. Germline V gene lookup returns CDR1 LGHNA and CDR2 YSLEER. CDR3 size: 16 residues. Written as DNA, the CDR3 is TGCGCCAGCAGCCAAGATCCGGGTTCAAGCAATCAGCCCCAGCATTTT. This codes for CASSQDPGSSNQPQHF.

The rearrangement joins TRBV25-1 to TRBJ2-1; D may be TRBD1 (7 bases). The V gene's germline CDR1 is MGHDK and CDR2 SYGVNS. The CDR3 totals 14 residues. The V end was cut by 7 bases, the J end by 1 base, with 11 bases between. The CDR3 DNA follows: TGTGCCAGCATCCCAGGGGGGTCCTACAATGAGCAGTTCTTC. Its protein product is CASIPGGSYNEQFF.

The J gene is TRBJ1-1, the V gene TRBV29-1; D is uncertain. Germline values: CDR1 SQVTM, CDR2 ANQGSEA. The CDR3 runs 9 residues. V was trimmed by 4 bases and J by 12 bases, leaving 9 bases between them. In nucleotides, the CDR3 is TGCAGCGTTGCAGGACTAACTTTCTTT. Its protein is CSVAGLTFF.

The chain carries TRBV4-2 and TRBJ1-2, with D tentatively TRBD1 (5 bases). Germline-derived CDR1 and CDR2 are LGHNA and YNFKEQ. This CDR3 region has 15 residues. The germline V and J ends were trimmed by 1 base and 2 bases, with 11 bases remaining between them. The CDR3 bases are TGTGCCAGCAGCCAAGCCGGACAACGGAACTATGGCTACACCTTC. Its translation: CASSQAGQRNYGYTF.

Only one count was recorded for this clonotype. V and J are TRBV7-9 and TRBJ1-5; no reliable D call. Between the trimmed V and J ends, which lost 4 bases and 7 bases, there was a span of 17 bases. CDR1 is SEHNR, CDR2 FQNEAQ, per germline (reference sequence). This CDR3 has 15 residues. The CDR3, as DNA: TGTGCCAGCAGCTCCTCGAGGGCCTACGGGCAGCCCCAGCATTTT. This codes for CASSSSRAYGQPQHF.

This clonotype was seen a single time. The chain links TRBV5-1 to TRBJ1-1, with TRBD1 as a possible D gene (5 bases). Looked up from germline, CDR1 is SGHRS and CDR2 is YFSETQ. The CDR3 loop spans 16 amino acids. V lost 4 bases and J lost 1, with 17 bases in between. CDR3 sequence (DNA): TGCGCCAGCAGCCACACTCACGGGGGAGCGAACACTGAAGCTTTCTTT. Amino acid sequence: CASSHTHGGANTEAFF. Full variable domain (rest looked up from reference TRBV5-1 and TRBJ1-1): KAGVTQTPRYLIKTRGQQVTLSCSPISGHRSVSWYQQTPGQGLQFLFEYFSETQRNKGNFPGRFSGRQFSNSRSEMNVSTLELGDSALYLCASSHTHGGANTEAFFGQGTRLTVV.

This chain uses TRBV6-2 or TRBV6-3 with TRBJ2-3, with D possibly TRBD1 on 6 matching bases. Germline V gene lookup returns CDR1 MNHEY and CDR2 SVGEGT. V lost 6 bases, J lost 0 bases, and 10 bases lay in between. There are 14 residues in the CDR3. CDR3 amino acids: CASRGTPSTDTQYF. The DNA of the CDR3 is TGTGCCAGCAGAGGGACACCAAGCACAGATACGCAGTATTTT.

This chain connects TRBV7-9 to TRBJ2-4; TRBD2 might be the D (6 bases). CDR3 length equals 15 residues. Per germline, CDR1 SEHNR and CDR2 FQNEAQ (reference sequence). Trimming pared 2 bases from V and 6 bases from J, leaving 14 bases between. The CDR3 DNA reads TGTGCCAGCAGCTTAATGCCAGGGAGGCGAAACATTCAGTACTTC. This gives the protein CASSLMPGRRNIQYF.

In DNA form, the CDR3 reads TGTGCCAGCAGCGACGGATCCGGGACGGTTAGCAATCAGCCCCAGCATTTT. Translation gives CASSDGSGTVSNQPQHF. This chain links TRBV11-2 with TRBJ1-5, with a possible D match to TRBD1 (5 bases). V was pared by 5 bases and J by 0 bases, with 17 bases between. There are 17 residues in the CDR3. Germline V gene lookup returns CDR1 SGHAT and CDR2 FQNNGV.

The chain couples TRBV21-1 to TRBJ2-7; no DNA check was done on the table's D call, TRBD1. TRBV21-1 is deemed a pseudogene. The CDR3 spans 16 residues. The CDR3 nucleotides are TGTGCCAGCAGCAAAGCGTACGGCCGGGTCTCCTACGAGCAGTACTTC. This sequence encodes CASSKAYGRVSYEQYF.

The rearrangement links TRBV4-2 to TRBJ2-7; D ambiguous. The V end was cut by 4 bases, the J end by 0 bases, with 22 bases between. This CDR3 has 18 residues. CDR1 is LGHNA, CDR2 YNFKEQ, per germline. The CDR3 region is CASSPVLADQKSSYEQYF. In nucleotides, the CDR3 is TGTGCCAGCAGCCCCGTTTTGGCAGACCAAAAGAGCTCCTACGAGCAGTACTTC.

The rearrangement uses TRBV30 and TRBJ1-5; unclear D gene. The CDR3 is 13 residues long. Trimming took 0 bases from V and 5 from J, leaving 8 bases between them. Looked up from germline, CDR1 is GTSNPN and CDR2 is SVGIG (reference sequence). In DNA form, the CDR3 reads TGTGCCTGGAGTGTGCAGGACCATCAGCCCCAGCATTTT. It yields the protein CAWSVQDHQPQHF.

The chain employs TRBV3-1 and TRBJ2-7; a possible D gene is TRBD1 (5 bases). The CDR3 is 15 residues long. The ends were cut back, 0 bases at V and 5 bases at J, with 14 bases in the middle. From germline, CDR1 is LGHDT and CDR2 YNNKEL (reference sequence). As DNA, the CDR3 is TGTGCCAGCAGCCAAGATAACAGGTTCTTCGACGAGCAGTACTTC. This gives the protein CASSQDNRFFDEQYF.

The chain couples TRBV25-1 to TRBJ2-4, with a tentative D call TRBD2 (5 bases). TRBJ2-7 matches the DNA end more closely, so the J call is doubtful. Germline V gene data show CDR1 as MGHDK and CDR2 as SYGVNS. The CDR3 is made up of 16 amino acids. DNA for the CDR3: TGTGCCAGCAGTGATCTAGCAGGCACATGGACGGGCGAGCAGTACTTC. Protein sequence: CASSDLAGTWTGEQYF.

The chain combines TRBV4-3 with TRBJ2-1; TRBD1 matches at 11 bases. Germline V CDR1 and CDR2: LGHNA, YSLEER. The junction had 8 bases not matched to a gene; V was cut back by 0 bases and J by 10 bases. This CDR3 comprises 16 residues. This CDR3 reads CASSQETGTGGREQFF. The CDR3 DNA sequence: TGCGCCAGCAGCCAAGAGACCGGGACAGGGGGACGGGAGCAGTTCTTC.